The 20 T cell receptor beta chains below were found in one sample sequenced in a study of CD8+CD57+ T cells in acquired aplastic anemia. Patients sequenced had flow cytometry evidence of CD8+CD57+ cell expansion. Genomic DNA templated the TCR beta VDJ and CDR3 profiling. TCRdb re-called the reads with MiXCR, one entry per CDR3 protein. This table has about 98,000 distinct CDR3 sequences, about 63% appearing once. Sequencing input: sorted CD4+, CD8+, or CD8+CD57+ T cells (not recorded which) from PBMCs. The receptors here all came from a human donor with aplastic anemia.

This clonotype was recorded only once. J is TRBJ2-3 and V is TRBV7-3; 14 bases fit TRBD2. Germline V gene lookup returns CDR1 SGHTA and CDR2 FQGTGA. CDR3 length equals 16 residues. Germline trimming cut 4 bases from V and 4 bases from J; bases unmatched to any gene: 4. CDR3 bases: TGTGCCAGCAGCTCGGGACTAGCGGGAGAGGCAGATACGCAGTATTTT. It specifies CASSSGLAGEADTQYF.

This sequence joins TRBV20-1 and TRBJ2-7, with TRBD1 as a possible D gene (5 bases). The V and J ends lost 0 bases and 6 bases respectively, with 18 bases between them. The CDR3 loop spans 15 amino acids. Germline values: CDR1 DFQATT, CDR2 SNEGSKA (reference sequence). This CDR3 is CSARDRARTSIEQYF. In nucleotides, the CDR3 is TGCAGTGCTAGAGACAGGGCGAGGACAAGTATCGAGCAGTACTTC.

The CDR3 reads CSVGVAGGTEAFF. The CDR3, as DNA: TGCAGCGTTGGAGTGGCAGGTGGGACTGAAGCTTTCTTT. This chain uses TRBV29-1 with TRBJ1-1; D unclear. V was clipped by 4 bases and J by 5 bases, with 14 bases between them. CDR1 is SQVTM and CDR2 is ANQGSEA in the germline V gene. The CDR3 has 13 amino acids. The variable domain in full, completed from reference TRBV29-1 and TRBJ1-1, reads SAVISQKPSRDICQRGTSLTIQCQVDSQVTMMFWYRQQPGQSLTLIATANQGSEATYESGFVIDKFPISRPNLTFSTLTVSNMSPEDSSIYLCSVGVAGGTEAFFGQGTRLTVV.

This chain uses TRBV6-5 with TRBJ2-7; no firm D call. V was shortened by 4 bases and J by 3 bases, with 10 bases between the two germline ends. The germline V gene has CDR1 MNHEY and CDR2 SVGAGI. CDR3 length: 13 amino acids. The CDR3 DNA reads TGTGCCAGCAGTTTTAGCCCTGACTACGAGCAGTACTTC. It translates to CASSFSPDYEQYF.

This clonotype has only a few counts. The J gene is TRBJ2-2, the V gene TRBV7-3; D call uncertain. Germline V gene lookup returns CDR1 SGHTA and CDR2 FQGTGA. The CDR3 loop spans 11 amino acids. V lost 4 bases to trimming and J lost 7 bases, with 4 bases between them. CDR3 DNA sequence: TGTGCCAGCAGCTCCAACGGGGAGCTGTTTTTT. It translates to CASSSNGELFF. The full variable domain, with the rest looked up from reference TRBV7-3 and TRBJ2-2, is GAGVSQTPSNKVTEKGKYVELRCDPISGHTALYWYRQSLGQGPEFLIYFQGTGAADDSGLPNDRFFAVRPEGSVSTLKIQRTERGDSAVYLCASSSNGELFFGEGSRLTVL.

This chain uses TRBV29-1 with TRBJ2-3, with a possible D match to TRBD1 (6 bases). From germline, CDR1 is SQVTM and CDR2 ANQGSEA. V was clipped by 4 bases and J by 0 bases, with 11 bases between them. The CDR3 covers 14 residues. CDR3 DNA: TGCAGCGTTGGAGGGGACATTAGCACAGATACGCAGTATTTT. Translated: CSVGGDISTDTQYF.

The chain couples TRBV19 to TRBJ2-7, with TRBD2 as a possible D gene (6 bases). The CDR3 is made up of 14 amino acids. Trimming pared 3 bases from V and 6 bases from J, leaving 15 bases between. CDR1 and CDR2 (germline): LNHDA, SQIVND (reference sequence). The CDR3 is CASSMTGVPSEQYF. The CDR3 DNA reads as TGTGCCAGTAGTATGACGGGAGTTCCGTCCGAGCAGTACTTC.

The genes are TRBV29-1 and TRBJ2-3; 7 nucleotides agree with TRBD2. This CDR3 contains 13 residues. Trimming removed 5 bases from V and 14 bases from J; junction bases left unmatched: 16. CDR1 and CDR2 from the germline V gene are SQVTM and ANQGSEA. This chain's CDR3 is CSVLGTNGSPMYF. The CDR3 region has the DNA TGCAGCGTTTTGGGGACTAACGGGAGTCCCATGTATTTT.

The V gene is TRBV10-3, the J gene TRBJ2-7; D remains ambiguous. The CDR3 spans 11 residues. Deletions cut 0 bases from V and 7 bases from J, with 4 bases between. In germline, CDR1 is ENHRY, CDR2 SYGVKD. This CDR3 reads CAISESWEQYF. CDR3 DNA: TGTGCCATCAGTGAGTCGTGGGAGCAGTACTTC.

This clonotype occurred many times. For the CDR3, the DNA is TGTGCCACCAGTCCGAGGGTACAGGGCTATGGCTACACCTTC. Its protein product is CATSPRVQGYGYTF. The chain employs TRBV24-1 and TRBJ1-2, with D possibly TRBD1 on 6 matching bases. The CDR3 has 14 amino acids. Per the germline V gene, CDR1 is KGHDR and CDR2 is SFDVKD. The germline V and J ends were trimmed by 6 bases and 4 bases, with 14 bases remaining between them.

This clonotype was found a few times. This rearrangement joins TRBV29-1 to TRBJ2-3, with TRBD2 matching 11 bases. The CDR3 covers 14 residues. Germline V gene sequence: CDR1 SQVTM, CDR2 ANQGSEA. V was clipped by 6 bases and J by 5 bases; unmatched bases: 7. CDR3 nucleotide sequence: TGCAGCGTCGATCTAGCGGGAGGACGAGATACGCAGTATTTT. Its protein is CSVDLAGGRDTQYF.

The chain employs TRBV7-2 and TRBJ2-1, with no clear D. Per germline, CDR1 SGHTA and CDR2 FQGNSA. The CDR3 length is 11 residues. V was trimmed by 3 bases and J by 7 bases, leaving 4 bases between them. The CDR3 protein is CASSLRNEQFF. The DNA for the CDR3 is TGTGCCAGCAGCTTGAGAAATGAGCAGTTCTTC.

This rearrangement joins TRBV7-8 to TRBJ1-2; D is undetermined. This CDR3 contains 13 residues. V was pared by 8 bases and J by 1 base, with 11 bases between. CDR1 SGHVS and CDR2 FQNEAQ come from the germline V gene. The CDR3 DNA reads as TGTGCCAGCTCACCCGCGGATAACTATGGCTACACCTTC. Residues: CASSPADNYGYTF.

The chain couples TRBV2 to TRBJ1-6, with no clear D. Germline V gives CDR1 SNHLY, CDR2 FYNNEI. V was cut by 4 bases and J by 8 bases, with 18 bases left in between. The CDR3 has 16 residues. The CDR3 loop reads CASSGADRVVHSPLHF. In DNA form, the CDR3 reads TGTGCCAGCAGTGGGGCGGATCGGGTCGTCCATTCACCCCTCCACTTT.

This chain joins TRBV7-9 and TRBJ1-5; 9 bases are shared with TRBD1. The length of the CDR3 is 16 residues. J lost 4 bases, V lost 0 bases, and 4 bases had no gene match. The germline V gene encodes CDR1 SEHNR and CDR2 FQNEAQ (reference sequence). This chain's CDR3 is CASSLAWDRENQPQHF. The CDR3 DNA reads TGTGCCAGCAGCTTAGCCTGGGACAGGGAAAATCAGCCCCAGCATTTT.

This clonotype occurred a few times. The chain recombines TRBV7-2 with TRBJ1-1; maybe TRBD1 (5 bases). The CDR3 consists of 13 residues. Germline CDR1 is SGHTA and CDR2 is FQGNSA. Trimming took 7 bases from V and 10 from J, leaving 19 bases between them. CDR3: CASIIPRDLAAFF. In DNA form, the CDR3 reads TGTGCCAGCATTATACCGAGGGACCTTGCAGCTTTCTTT.

The chain combines TRBV20-1 with TRBJ2-7; D possibly corresponds to TRBD1 (6 bases). The V gene lost 4 bases and the J gene lost 5 bases, with 15 bases spanning the gap. Per the germline V gene, CDR1 is DFQATT and CDR2 is SNEGSKA (reference sequence). This CDR3 is 13 amino acids long. The CDR3 loop reads CSATQGSQNEQYF. As DNA, the CDR3 is TGCAGTGCTACACAGGGAAGTCAGAACGAGCAGTACTTC.

This rearrangement joins TRBV7-1 to TRBJ2-3; TRBD2 matches 14 bases. TRBV7-1 has ORF status, its function being uncertain. Trimming cost V 7 bases and J 1 base; bases outside gene matches: 10. This CDR3 region has 18 residues. CDR3 amino acids: CASIQTSGGARGTDTQYF. The CDR3 DNA reads TGTGCCAGCATCCAGACTAGCGGGGGGGCGCGGGGCACAGATACGCAGTATTTT.

This clonotype was counted only a few times. The chain links TRBV29-1 to TRBJ2-3, with 9 bases aligning to TRBD1. The V gene's germline CDR1 is SQVTM and CDR2 ANQGSEA. V trimming: 7 bases; J trimming: 2 bases; junction bases outside the gene matches: 4. The CDR3 runs 13 residues. The CDR3 DNA reads TGCAGCGCAACAGGGGGCCTCACAGATACGCAGTATTTT. Its translation is CSATGGLTDTQYF.

This chain links TRBV20-1 with TRBJ1-5, with 8 bases identical to TRBD1. Germline V gene sequence: CDR1 DFQATT, CDR2 SNEGSKA (reference sequence). V lost 3 bases and J lost 2; bases outside the gene matches: 3. The CDR3 runs to 14 residues. The CDR3 here is CSASRQGRNQPQHF. The CDR3 DNA is TGCAGTGCTAGTAGACAGGGGCGCAATCAGCCCCAGCATTTT.